These 27 T cell receptor beta chains share one sample of origin, sequenced in a study of OX40 agonist ivuxolimab in advanced cancers. Produced via immunoSEQ multiplex PCR; TCRdb's table is partial and in-frame only. The sample has 50,000 or so clones, more than 70% seen once. The sequencing here drew on CD4+ or CD8+ T cells sorted from blood, taken in a trial of the OX40 agonist ivuxolimab. The source is an adult with an advanced solid tumor such as melanoma, head and neck, liver or kidney cancer.

The chain has TRBV30 and TRBJ2-3; 8 bases align to TRBD2. This CDR3 has 14 residues. V shed 3 bases and J 1 base; nucleotides not matched to a gene: 3. The germline CDR1 and CDR2 sequences are GTSNPN and SVGIG (reference sequence). The CDR3 is CAWRALAGTDTQYF. For the CDR3, the DNA is TGTGCCTGGAGAGCACTAGCGGGCACAGATACGCAGTATTTT.

The chain carries TRBV30 and TRBJ2-7; no clear D. There are 12 residues in the CDR3. V lost 3 bases and J lost 2, with 8 bases in between. CDR1 is GTSNPN, CDR2 SVGIG, per germline (reference sequence). DNA of the CDR3: TGTGCCTGGAGAGCAGAAACCTACGAGCAGTACTTC. Protein: CAWRAETYEQYF.

The V gene is TRBV19, the J gene TRBJ1-2, with TRBD1 matching over 11 bases. Germline V gives CDR1 LNHDA, CDR2 SQIVND (reference sequence). The CDR3 is 17 amino acids. Trimming at V came to 6 bases and at J to 3 bases, leaving 12 bases not matched to a gene. The CDR3 is CASRLTPRGQGDYGYTF. CDR3 in DNA: TGTGCCAGTAGACTTACCCCCCGGGGACAGGGGGACTATGGCTACACCTTC.

J is TRBJ2-3 and V is TRBV14; tentative D call: TRBD2 (5 bases). V shed 4 bases and J shed 4 bases, with 24 bases lying between them. Germline CDR1 reads SGHDN; CDR2 reads FVKESK. CDR3 length equals 18 residues. CDR3 residues: CASSLRLRGSGRSDTQYF. CDR3 nucleotide sequence: TGTGCCAGCAGCCTAAGATTACGGGGATCGGGCCGGTCAGATACGCAGTATTTT.

This clone appeared a single time. One end of the junction varies from germline; a read error may be responsible. The chain couples TRBV6-1 to TRBJ2-2; TRBD1 agrees at 7 bases. CDR3 length: 18 amino acids. The germline CDR1 and CDR2 sequences are MNHNS and SASEGT. The CDR3 nucleotides are TGTGCCAGCAGTGACCTGAATGAACCGACAGGGAAGACCGGGGAGCCGTTTTTT. Its protein product is CASSDLNEPTGKTGEPFF.

The rearrangement links TRBV7-2 to TRBJ1-2; D is unclear. Looked up from germline, CDR1 is SGHTA and CDR2 is FQGNSA. V was trimmed by 3 bases and J by 6 bases, leaving 14 bases between them. The length of the CDR3 is 14 residues. The CDR3 bases are TGTGCCAGCAGCTTCCGGAGAGATCTGGATGGCTACACCTTC. It translates to CASSFRRDLDGYTF.

The CDR3 DNA reads TGTGCCTGGAGTGTTAATAACAATGAGCAGTTCTTC. This gives the protein CAWSVNNNEQFF. The rearrangement uses TRBV30 and TRBJ2-1, with no clear D. The CDR3 is made up of 12 amino acids. Germline V lookup: CDR1 GTSNPN, CDR2 SVGIG (reference sequence). Trimming pared 0 bases from V and 5 bases from J, leaving 5 bases between.

The V call is TRBV25-1, the J call TRBJ1-4; the D gene is possibly TRBD1 (5 bases). CDR3 length equals 18 residues. Germline loops: CDR1 MGHDK, CDR2 SYGVNS. V was shortened by 8 bases and J by 0 bases, with 22 bases between the two germline ends. As DNA, the CDR3 is TGTGCCAGCCGCCCGGCGGGGGAGGTTGGTGCAACTAATGAAAAACTGTTTTTT. This codes for CASRPAGEVGATNEKLFF.

The CDR3 region has the DNA TGTGCCAGTACCCGGGTCACGGGGGCCCACACCGGGGAGCTGTTTTTT. Translation: CASTRVTGAHTGELFF. This chain uses TRBV19 with TRBJ2-2, with D perhaps assigned TRBD1 or TRBD2 (6 bases each). V shed 7 bases and J shed 3 bases, with 18 bases lying between them. From germline, CDR1 is LNHDA and CDR2 SQIVND (reference sequence). The CDR3 length is 16 residues.

The rearrangement links TRBV15 to TRBJ2-5; D is unclear. CDR1 LNHNV and CDR2 YYDKDF come from the germline V gene (reference sequence). V was trimmed by 0 bases and J by 5 bases, leaving 7 bases between them. The CDR3 length is 13 residues. The CDR3: CATSREVLETQYF. The DNA for the CDR3 is TGTGCCACCAGCAGAGAGGTACTGGAGACCCAGTACTTC.

This rearrangement joins TRBV6-1 to TRBJ2-7; no definite D call. Germline V gene lookup returns CDR1 MNHNS and CDR2 SASEGT. The CDR3 runs to 13 residues. V was cut by 4 bases and J by 6 bases, with 13 bases left in between. DNA of the CDR3: TGTGCCAGCAGTGGGGCAAGGTCGGGCGAGCAGTACTTC. As protein: CASSGARSGEQYF.

This chain links TRBV6-1 with TRBJ2-2; 9 bases are shared with TRBD1. Germline trimming cut 7 bases from V and 7 bases from J; bases unmatched to any gene: 7. This CDR3 is built from 14 residues. Germline CDR1 reads MNHNS; CDR2 reads SASEGT. The CDR3, as DNA: TGTGCCAGCATCACAGGGGGCGCGGGCGGGGAGCTGTTTTTT. This translates into CASITGGAGGELFF.

The CDR3 loop reads CASSLALGDREGNEQFF. The CDR3 DNA follows: TGTGCCAGCAGCTTAGCTCTTGGGGACAGGGAAGGCAATGAGCAGTTCTTC. This chain connects TRBV7-3 to TRBJ2-1, with 9 nucleotides matching TRBD1. This CDR3 contains 17 residues. CDR1 is SGHTA and CDR2 is FQGTGA in the germline V gene. V lost 2 bases to trimming and J lost 6 bases; unmatched junction nucleotides: 11.

V and J are TRBV11-3 and TRBJ2-2; tentative D call: TRBD2 (6 bases). This CDR3 spans 17 amino acids. Per germline, CDR1 SGHNT and CDR2 YENEEA. V lost 5 bases, J lost 5 bases, and 21 bases lay in between. CDR3 protein: CASSPRGSGAGTGELFF. The CDR3 DNA reads as TGTGCCAGCAGCCCCCGGGGATCGGGTGCGGGGACCGGGGAGCTGTTTTTT. Looking up the rest from reference TRBV11-3 and TRBJ2-2 gives the full variable domain: EAGVVQSPRYKIIEKKQPVAFWCNPISGHNTLYWYLQNLGQGPELLIRYENEEAVDDSQLPKDRFSAERLKGVDSTLKIQPAELGDSAVYLCASSPRGSGAGTGELFFGEGSRLTVL.

The J gene is TRBJ2-2, the V gene TRBV13, with D tentatively TRBD1 (6 bases). The V gene's germline CDR1 is PRHDT and CDR2 FYEKMQ (reference sequence). V gave up 5 bases and J gave up 3 bases, with 10 bases separating them. This CDR3 region has 14 residues. In DNA, the CDR3 is TGTGCCAGCAGCAAGTACAGGGACACCGGGGAGCTGTTTTTT. Translation: CASSKYRDTGELFF.

This sequence joins TRBV11-3 and TRBJ2-5; tentatively, D is TRBD1 (6 bases). Germline V lookup: CDR1 SGHNT, CDR2 YENEEA. The CDR3 spans 18 residues. V was shortened by 0 bases and J by 3 bases, with 20 bases between the two germline ends. CDR3 DNA: TGTGCCAGCAGCTTAGACCCTTTGGGCAGGGGTCGAGAAGAGACCCAGTACTTC. It encodes CASSLDPLGRGREETQYF.

This chain joins TRBV7-2 and TRBJ1-2; a weak D match, TRBD1 (5 bases). The germline V gene has CDR1 SGHTA and CDR2 FQGNSA. Trimming shortened V by 1 base and J by 2 bases, and 11 bases separated the two germline ends. This CDR3 is built from 15 residues. DNA for the CDR3: TGTGCCAGCAGCTTAGAGCTGACAGAGAACTATGGCTACACCTTC. This sequence encodes CASSLELTENYGYTF.

The CDR3 sequence: CASNGGPWDTQYF. CDR3 DNA: TGTGCCAGCAATGGGGGGCCTTGGGATACGCAGTATTTT. This chain uses TRBV9 with TRBJ2-3; D might be TRBD1 or TRBD2, each matching 6 bases. The CDR3 covers 13 residues. The V gene's germline CDR1 is SGDLS and CDR2 YYNGEE. V was cut by 6 bases and J by 6 bases, with 14 bases left in between. The variable domain in full, with the rest retrieved from reference TRBV9 and TRBJ2-3, is DSGVTQTPKHLITATGQRVTLRCSPRSGDLSVYWYQQSLDQGLQFLIQYYNGEERAKGNILERFSAQQFPDLHSELNLSSLELGDSALYFCASNGGPWDTQYFGPGTRLTVL.

The chain carries TRBV30 and TRBJ1-3; D is unclear. V gave up 3 bases and J gave up 9 bases, with 15 bases separating them. The CDR3 extends over 13 amino acids. Germline-derived CDR1 and CDR2 are GTSNPN and SVGIG (reference sequence). The CDR3 spells CAWRVQSAGTIYF. In nucleotides, the CDR3 is TGTGCCTGGAGGGTCCAAAGCGCGGGCACCATATATTTT.

J is TRBJ1-2 and V is TRBV5-4; D is undetermined. V lost 4 bases, J lost 4 bases, and 11 bases lay in between. Germline V CDR1 and CDR2: SGHNT, YYREEE (reference sequence). This CDR3 is built from 13 residues. The CDR3 region has the DNA TGTGCCAGCAGCCGAGAAAGCAGCTATGGCTACACCTTC. It translates to CASSRESSYGYTF.

The V and J genes are TRBV10-3 and TRBJ1-3, with D hard to call. This CDR3 is built from 14 residues. Germline assignment: CDR1 ENHRY and CDR2 SYGVKD. Trimming cost V 3 bases and J 1 base, with 7 bases left between them. Written as DNA, the CDR3 is TGTGCCATCAGTGACGGGCAGTCTGGAAACACCATATATTTT. It yields the protein CAISDGQSGNTIYF.

V usage is TRBV11-2 and J usage is TRBJ2-2; either TRBD1 or TRBD2 may fit D (5 bases each). The CDR3 is 13 amino acids. From germline, CDR1 is SGHAT and CDR2 FQNNGV. Trimming shortened V by 5 bases and J by 7 bases, and 11 bases separated the two germline ends. The CDR3 loop reads CASSLRDGGELFF. CDR3 DNA sequence: TGTGCCAGCAGCCTCCGGGACGGCGGGGAGCTGTTTTTT.

V is TRBV10-3 and J is TRBJ2-5; D is undetermined. V was clipped by 7 bases and J by 2 bases, with 14 bases between them. Germline assignment: CDR1 ENHRY and CDR2 SYGVKD. The CDR3 sequence is 14 residues long. CDR3 sequence (DNA): TGTGCCATCAAAGGCTCTGGGGATCAAGAGACCCAGTACTTC. Its protein product is CAIKGSGDQETQYF.

The chain carries TRBV5-1 and TRBJ2-5; TRBD1 or TRBD2 may be the D gene (5 bases each). Per the germline V gene, CDR1 is SGHRS and CDR2 is YFSETQ. V was trimmed by 3 bases and J by 0 bases, leaving 9 bases between them. CDR3 size: 14 residues. The CDR3 spells CASSSGRDQETQYF. The CDR3 nucleotides are TGCGCCAGCAGCTCGGGACGGGACCAAGAGACCCAGTACTTC.

The chain recombines TRBV15 with TRBJ2-3, with D possibly being TRBD1 (5 bases). The CDR3 spans 16 residues. The ends were cut back, 0 bases at V and 4 bases at J, with 14 bases in the middle. Looked up from germline, CDR1 is LNHNV and CDR2 is YYDKDF (reference sequence). CDR3 in amino acids: CATSRELGAVPDTQYF. CDR3 nucleotide sequence: TGTGCCACCAGCAGAGAATTAGGGGCGGTCCCAGATACGCAGTATTTT.

This chain uses TRBV6-5 with TRBJ2-5; D is perhaps TRBD2 (7 bases). Germline CDR1 reads MNHEY; CDR2 reads SVGAGI. The germline V and J ends were trimmed by 2 bases and 2 bases, with 15 bases remaining between them. The CDR3 has 16 amino acids. CDR3 DNA sequence: TGTGCCAGCAGTTACGGGGGCGGGGGATTACAAGAGACCCAGTACTTC. Encoded protein: CASSYGGGGLQETQYF.

This CDR3 reads CASSRSGQGAYEQYF. CDR3 sequence (DNA): TGTGCCAGCAGCCGGAGCGGACAGGGGGCCTACGAGCAGTACTTC. V is TRBV5-6 and J is TRBJ2-7, with TRBD1 matching 10 bases. Per the germline V gene, CDR1 is SGHDT and CDR2 is YYEEEE. This CDR3 region has 15 residues. J was trimmed by 2 bases and V by 4 bases; bases with no gene match: 6.